This T cell receptor beta chain emerged from a study of response to subunit inactivated influenza vaccine. One entry per CDR3 protein results from TCRdb running MiXCR on the RT-PCR reads. The data contain more than 550,000 distinct CDR3 sequences, approximately 11% of them singletons. Germline lookup yields CDR1 LGHDT and CDR2 YNNKEL (reference sequence). This CDR3 has 13 amino acids. Trimming took off 3 bases at V and 15 bases at J, with 18 bases between the two ends. This same sample was also taken into another study, of T cells expressing NK-cell markers. This second study says: 5'RACE template switching with UMIs generated TCR beta cDNA. Cells sorted as CD3+CD56+NKG2C+, CD3+CD56+NKG2C- and CD3+CD56-NKG2C+ T cells supplied the TCR beta repertoires. Seropositivity for HCMV was found in seven of the eight sequenced donors, with one seronegative. The contribution of dominant NKG2C+ clonotypes to CD8+ T cells in roughly six donors was about 1.0-7.0%.

The sequencing used PBMCs from blood, collected on the day of vaccination. This chain links TRBV3-1 with TRBJ2-1; D is tentatively TRBD1 or TRBD2 (6 bases each). The clonotype originates from a man aged 50 to 60 who received an inactivated influenza vaccine. The CDR3 sequence is CASSHASGGPTFF. CDR3 bases: TGTGCCAGCAGCCATGCATCCGGGGGCCCAACGTTCTTC.